The 5 T cell receptor beta chains given below trace back to one sample, sequenced in a study of cytomegalovirus exposure and HLA in healthy donors. Primers included in the PCR were 60 Vbeta and 13 Jbeta primers. Libraries were prepared by immunoSEQ multiplex PCR; TCRdb keeps only in-frame clonotypes and omits some of them. The sample holds about 160,000 clones, roughly 84% seen once. Input material: PBMCs. Receptors were obtained from a man aged 18 to 29 in good health and CMV-seropositive.

V and J are TRBV27 and TRBJ1-2; the match to TRBD1 covers 7 bases. CDR3 size: 13 residues. V dropped 3 bases and J dropped 5; count of bases not matched to a gene: 3. Germline CDR1 reads MNHEY; CDR2 reads SMNVEV (reference sequence). CDR3 bases: TGTGCCAGCAGTTTGTCGGGACAGTATGGCTACACCTTC. Its translation: CASSLSGQYGYTF.

The chain links TRBV30 to TRBJ1-1; 8 bases line up with TRBD1. The CDR3 runs to 16 residues. The J segment lost 4 bases and the V segment lost 1 base, leaving 11 bases of the junction unmatched. Per germline, CDR1 GTSNPN and CDR2 SVGIG (reference sequence). For the CDR3, the DNA is TGTGCCTGGAGTGGCCTTAGAATACAGGGGGGCACTGAAGCTTTCTTT. This codes for CAWSGLRIQGGTEAFF.

The chain couples TRBV10-3 to TRBJ2-7; tentative D call: TRBD1 (5 bases). The V and J ends lost 8 bases and 1 base respectively, with 9 bases between them. Germline lookup yields CDR1 ENHRY and CDR2 SYGVKD. This CDR3 region has 12 residues. DNA of the CDR3: TGTGCCATCGGGGCAGCGTCCTACGAGCAGTACTTC. Protein sequence: CAIGAASYEQYF.

This chain links TRBV7-6 with TRBJ1-6, with TRBD1 as a possible D gene (5 bases). The CDR3 spans 15 residues. V shed 5 bases and J shed 6 bases, with 14 bases lying between them. Germline V gene lookup returns CDR1 SGHVS and CDR2 FNYEAQ. CDR3 sequence: CASSPNGQVNSPLHF. The CDR3 DNA sequence: TGTGCCAGCAGCCCAAACGGACAAGTTAATTCACCCCTCCACTTT.

The chain carries TRBV10-2 and TRBJ2-7, with D maybe TRBD2 (5 bases). From germline, CDR1 is WSHSY and CDR2 SAAADI. The CDR3 is 11 amino acids. V lost 4 bases and J lost 6, with 7 bases in between. CDR3: CASSVEGEQYF. The CDR3 DNA follows: TGCGCCAGCAGTGTAGAGGGCGAGCAGTACTTC.